This T cell receptor beta chain derives from a study of T cell responses to AZD1222 COVID-19 vaccine. The overall study: Pooled samples include second doses given at about 4 or 12 weeks. Broader study findings: Clonal diversity was possibly underestimated; the donors were predominantly white British and more often female. Nearly half of unique spike-specific TCRs reportedly avoided B.1.351 and B.1.1.7 mutated regions.

The CDR3 has 19 amino acids. V was pared by 6 bases and J by 3 bases, with 18 bases of the junction left unmatched. CDR1 is MDHEN and CDR2 is SYDVKM in the germline V gene. Concerning this clone: What it binds is unknown.

Clones were read by immunoSEQ multiplex PCR, and TCRdb kept only the in-frame ones, dropping some. In the table there are tens of thousands of clones, 85% to 95% of which are singletons. The TCR originated in an adult in good health. The rearrangement uses TRBV28 and TRBJ2-7; the match to TRBD2 covers 12 bases. Specimen: peripheral blood, collected on day 0 of AZD1222 vaccination. This CDR3 reads CASSQRGISGLAGNYEQYF. The CDR3 DNA sequence: TGTGCCAGCAGCCAAAGGGGGATCAGTGGACTAGCGGGGAACTACGAGCAGTACTTC.